These 8 T cell receptor beta chains originate from one sample sequenced in a study of cytomegalovirus exposure and HLA in healthy donors. The PCR ran on 60 Vbeta and 13 Jbeta primers. Clones were read by immunoSEQ multiplex PCR, and TCRdb kept only the in-frame ones, dropping some. Found here are tens of thousands of clones, roughly two thirds of them singletons; the top ten hold 5.4%. The sample comprised PBMCs. The receptors originated from a man aged 45-65 years in good health and CMV-seronegative.

Only one count was recorded for this clone. Mismatch with germline at one junction end may stem from a read error. The chain links TRBV6-6 to TRBJ2-3, with a tentative D call TRBD2 (7 bases). This CDR3 comprises 15 residues. Germline values: CDR1 MNHNY, CDR2 SVGAGI (reference sequence). The CDR3 bases are TGTGCCAGCAGCCGGGGGGCAGGGCGGGCAGATGCGCAGTATTTT. This sequence encodes CASSRGAGRADAQYF.

The chain employs TRBV27 and TRBJ1-5; tentative D call: TRBD1 (5 bases). This CDR3 contains 15 residues. Germline loops: CDR1 MNHEY, CDR2 SMNVEV (reference sequence). The V and J ends lost 0 bases and 7 bases respectively, with 13 bases between them. Here the CDR3 reads CASSLSRPGEQPQHF. DNA of the CDR3: TGTGCCAGCAGTTTATCGAGACCGGGGGAGCAGCCCCAGCATTTT.

This clone appeared a single time. This chain connects TRBV6-5 to TRBJ1-6; possibly TRBD1 for D (6 bases). The V and J ends lost 6 bases and 1 base respectively, with 10 bases between them. This CDR3 contains 15 residues. The germline CDR1 and CDR2 sequences are MNHEY and SVGAGI. DNA of the CDR3: TGTGCCAGCAGCAGAAGGGGGTCCTATAATTCACCCCTCCACTTT. This sequence encodes CASSRRGSYNSPLHF.

The V call is TRBV27, the J call TRBJ1-1; 7 bases line up with TRBD1. V shed 5 bases, J shed 9 bases, and the junction held 6 bases outside the gene matches. This CDR3 is 12 amino acids long. CDR1 is MNHEY, CDR2 SMNVEV, per germline (reference sequence). CDR3 protein: CASSDRVLKAFF. In nucleotides, the CDR3 is TGTGCCAGCAGTGACAGGGTTCTGAAAGCTTTCTTT.

In its sample, this clone was seen once. This chain connects TRBV7-9 to TRBJ2-7; 9 bases map to TRBD1. Germline trimming cut 4 bases from V and 5 bases from J; bases unmatched to any gene: 9. The length of the CDR3 is 15 residues. Germline CDR1 SEHNR, CDR2 FQNEAQ (reference sequence). CDR3 bases: TGTGCCAGCAGCTCGCCGGACAGGGGCGAGGACGAGCAGTACTTC. This encodes CASSSPDRGEDEQYF.

The chain recombines TRBV6-4 with TRBJ1-5; maybe TRBD1 (6 bases). The CDR3 sequence is 14 residues long. CDR1 MRHNA and CDR2 SNTAGT come from the germline V gene. V gave up 6 bases and J gave up 7 bases, with 16 bases separating them. The CDR3: CASRGGGSSQPQHF. CDR3 bases: TGTGCCAGCAGAGGGGGGGGTAGCAGCCAGCCCCAGCATTTT.

As regards this clone: The junction departs from the called germline gene at one end, perhaps through a read error. The chain links TRBV9 to TRBJ2-5; 13 bases agree with TRBD2. CDR3 size: 15 residues. From germline, CDR1 is SGDLS and CDR2 YYNGEE. The CDR3: CASSVAGTSGETQYF. CDR3 DNA: TGTGCCAGCAGCGTAGCTGGGACTAGCGGGGAGACCCAATACTTC.

The J gene is TRBJ1-1, the V gene TRBV5-4; 7 bases are shared with TRBD1. Germline V gene sequence: CDR1 SGHNT, CDR2 YYREEE (reference sequence). The CDR3 is 14 residues long. Trimming took 4 bases from V and 6 from J; bases not matched to a gene: 9. The DNA of the CDR3 is TGTGCCAGCAGCCCCCATGACAGGGTAGCTGAAGCTTTCTTT. It encodes CASSPHDRVAEAFF.